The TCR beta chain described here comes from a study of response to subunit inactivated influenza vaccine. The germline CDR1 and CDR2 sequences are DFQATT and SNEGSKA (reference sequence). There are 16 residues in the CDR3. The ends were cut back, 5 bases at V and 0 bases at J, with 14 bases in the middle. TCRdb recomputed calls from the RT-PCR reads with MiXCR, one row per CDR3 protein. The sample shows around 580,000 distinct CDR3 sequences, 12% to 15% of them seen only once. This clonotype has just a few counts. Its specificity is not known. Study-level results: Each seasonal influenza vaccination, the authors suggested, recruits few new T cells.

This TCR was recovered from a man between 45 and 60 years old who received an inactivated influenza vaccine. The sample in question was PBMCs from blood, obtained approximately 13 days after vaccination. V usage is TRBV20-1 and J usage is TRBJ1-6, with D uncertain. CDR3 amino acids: CSALRDGSSYNSPLHF. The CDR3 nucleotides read TGCAGTGCTCTCCGCGACGGTAGCTCCTATAATTCACCCCTCCACTTT.